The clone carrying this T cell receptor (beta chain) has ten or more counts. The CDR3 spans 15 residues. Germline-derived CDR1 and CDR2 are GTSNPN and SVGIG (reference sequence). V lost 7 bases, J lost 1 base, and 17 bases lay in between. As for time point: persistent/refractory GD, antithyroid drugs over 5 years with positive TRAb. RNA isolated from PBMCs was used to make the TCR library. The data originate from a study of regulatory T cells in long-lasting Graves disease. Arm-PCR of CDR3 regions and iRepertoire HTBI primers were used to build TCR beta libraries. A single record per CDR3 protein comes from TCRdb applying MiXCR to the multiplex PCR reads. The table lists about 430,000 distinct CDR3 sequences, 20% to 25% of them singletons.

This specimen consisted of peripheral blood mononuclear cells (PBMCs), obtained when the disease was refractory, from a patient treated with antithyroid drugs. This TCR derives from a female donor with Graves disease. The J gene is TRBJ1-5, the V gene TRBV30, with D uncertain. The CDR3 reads CASRDSERSNQPQHF. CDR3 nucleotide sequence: TGTGCCTCAAGGGATAGTGAGAGGAGCAATCAGCCCCAGCATTTT.